A selection of T cell receptor beta chains follows, all from one sample in a study of blood T cell repertoires in COVID-19. Produced via immunoSEQ multiplex PCR; TCRdb's table is partial and in-frame only. This table holds 65,000 to 95,000 clones, about nine tenths found once. Sequences were obtained from peripheral blood. The receptor source for this set is a man aged 45-65 years with COVID-19, enrolled during active disease. The CDR3 runs from the conserved cysteine through the conserved F or W. A D gene is named only where the DNA matches it firmly. A clone size is listed for some rows: how often the clone was seen (once, few, many), or a class if it is expanded.

d_call j_call v_call clone_size cdr3_aa cdr3_nt
NA TRBJ2-1 TRBV18 once CASSLSWGHEQFF TGTGCCAGCTCACTATCGTGGGGGCATGAGCAGTTCTTC
TRBD1 TRBJ2-2 TRBV7-2 NA CASSLQGASSGELFF TGTGCCAGCAGCTTACAGGGGGCTTCAAGCGGGGAGCTGTTTTTT
NA TRBJ1-6 TRBV5-5 NA CASSLAMGAYNSPLHF TGTGCCAGCAGCTTGGCCATGGGGGCTTATAATTCACCCCTCCACTTT
NA TRBJ2-5 TRBV7-2 NA CASSRGLQETQYF TGTGCCAGCAGCCGCGGTCTACAAGAGACCCAGTACTTC
NA TRBJ1-1 TRBV5-6 NA CASSFGLNMNTEAFF TGTGCCAGCAGCTTCGGGTTAAACATGAACACTGAAGCTTTCTTT
NA TRBJ1-3 TRBV3-1/TRBV3-2 NA CASSQDGQSLGNTIYF TGTGCCAGCAGCCAAGATGGACAGTCTCTGGGAAACACCATATATTTT
TRBD2 TRBJ2-2 TRBV7-9 once CASSYRTSDTGELFF TGTGCCAGCAGCTACCGGACTAGTGATACCGGGGAGCTGTTTTTT
TRBD1 TRBJ2-3 TRBV9 NA CASSVDQGVTDTQYF TGTGCCAGCAGCGTAGATCAGGGGGTCACAGATACGCAGTATTTT
TRBD1 TRBJ2-3 TRBV4-1 NA CASSQDDRGSTDTQYF TGCGCCAGCAGCCAAGATGACAGGGGGAGCACAGATACGCAGTATTTT
NA TRBJ2-7 TRBV27 few CASSLARGYEQYF TGTGCCAGCAGTTTAGCCCGGGGCTACGAGCAGTACTTC
NA TRBJ2-7 TRBV6-5 NA CASSGQSLRSGEQYF TGTGCCAGCAGCGGACAGTCTTTGCGGTCGGGCGAGCAGTACTTC
TRBD2 TRBJ2-5 TRBV5-1 once CASSLGLAGSETQYF TGCGCCAGCAGCCTAGGACTAGCGGGTTCAGAGACCCAGTACTTC
NA TRBJ1-6 TRBV19 once CASSKADYNSPLHF TGTGCCAGTAGCAAGGCGGATTATAATTCACCCCTCCACTTT
NA TRBJ1-1 TRBV6-2/TRBV6-3 NA CASSYGLTEAFF TGTGCCAGCAGTTATGGACTCACTGAAGCTTTCTTT
NA TRBJ2-5 TRBV5-1 NA CASSLFLGETQYF TGCGCCAGCAGCTTGTTCCTAGGAGAGACCCAGTACTTC
NA TRBJ2-7 TRBV19 NA CASSIGRASREQYF TGTGCCAGTAGTATAGGCAGGGCATCGCGCGAGCAGTACTTC
TRBD2 TRBJ2-2 TRBV3-1/TRBV3-2 NA CASRPTSGRGGELFF TGTGCCAGCAGACCTACTAGCGGGAGAGGCGGGGAGCTGTTTTTT
NA TRBJ1-1 TRBV5-4 NA CASSLKHGGALNEAFF TGTGCCAGCAGCTTGAAACACGGGGGGGCCTTGAATGAAGCTTTCTTT
NA TRBJ2-2 TRBV19 NA CASSTAGELFF TGTGCCAGTAGTACGGCCGGGGAGCTGTTTTTT
TRBD1 TRBJ2-3 TRBV6-5 NA CASSSLGTAGTDTQYF TGTGCCAGCAGTTCCCTTGGGACAGCGGGCACAGATACGCAGTATTTT
NA TRBJ2-5 TRBV7-2 NA CASSFAARPETQYF TGTGCCAGCAGCTTTGCGGCCCGCCCAGAGACCCAGTACTTC
TRBD1 TRBJ2-3 TRBV6-1 once CASSEVPGQGDTQYF TGTGCCAGCAGTGAAGTCCCGGGACAGGGAGATACGCAGTATTTT
TRBD2 TRBJ2-1 TRBV5-1 NA CASSYLSGSSDEQFF TGCGCCAGCAGCTACCTTAGCGGGAGCTCGGATGAGCAGTTCTTC
TRBD1 TRBJ2-1 TRBV9 NA CASSVDTGQGFNEQFF TGTGCCAGCAGCGTAGATACGGGACAGGGATTCAATGAGCAGTTCTTC
NA TRBJ2-5 TRBV10-3 NA CAIRGRIGGQETQYF TGTGCCATCAGGGGCAGGATCGGGGGACAAGAGACCCAGTACTTC
NA TRBJ1-5 TRBV24-1 NA CATSDLTSNQPQHF TGTGCCACCAGTGATTTGACGAGTAATCAGCCCCAGCATTTT
NA TRBJ1-4 TRBV2 NA CASSEARQGHEKLFF TGTGCCAGCAGTGAAGCGCGGCAGGGACACGAAAAACTGTTTTTT
TRBD1 TRBJ2-2 TRBV19 NA CASSGDSKGTGELFF TGTGCCAGTAGCGGGGACAGCAAGGGCACCGGGGAGCTGTTTTTT
TRBD1 TRBJ2-7 TRBV18 NA CASSPLSGQGTAEQYF TGTGCCAGCTCACCCCTCTCGGGACAGGGTACCGCCGAGCAGTACTTC
TRBD1 TRBJ2-3 TRBV5-4 NA CASSSQGAADTQYF TGTGCCAGCAGCTCCCAGGGGGCAGCAGATACGCAGTATTTT
NA TRBJ2-1 TRBV5-1 NA CASSFGPTNNEQFF TGCGCCAGCAGCTTTGGGCCGACAAACAATGAGCAGTTCTTC
NA TRBJ2-2 TRBV12-3/TRBV12-4 NA CAGVRGTGELFF TGTGCCGGAGTTCGCGGCACCGGGGAGCTGTTTTTT
TRBD2 TRBJ2-3 TRBV10-3 NA CATALGLAGVADTQYF TGTGCCACAGCCCTCGGTCTAGCGGGAGTGGCAGATACGCAGTATTTT
NA TRBJ2-7 TRBV12-3/TRBV12-4 NA CASSLAGRRRSF TGTGCCAGCAGTTTAGCGGGGAGACGTCGGTCCTTC
TRBD2 TRBJ2-5 TRBV5-1 NA CASSPGLARRGQETQYF TGCGCCAGCAGCCCGGGACTAGCGAGACGCGGGCAAGAGACCCAGTACTTC
NA TRBJ1-2 TRBV13 NA CASSLARGKNTF TGTGCCAGCAGCTTAGCTCGCGGGAAGAACACCTTC
NA TRBJ2-5 TRBV28 few CASSSGQGPLAETQYF TGTGCCAGCAGTTCGGGGCAGGGGCCTTTAGCAGAGACCCAGTACTTC
NA TRBJ2-4 TRBV18 NA CASSGGAKNIQYF TGTGCCAGCTCCGGGGGAGCCAAAAACATTCAGTACTTC
NA TRBJ2-2 TRBV19 NA CASSGGTRTGELFF TGTGCCAGTAGTGGCGGCACTCGTACCGGGGAGCTGTTTTTT
NA TRBJ2-2 TRBV5-4 once CASSSVGELFF TGTGCCAGCAGCTCGGTCGGGGAGCTGTTTTTT
NA TRBJ2-7 TRBV7-2 NA CASSPKRAYEQYF TGTGCCAGCAGCCCCAAGCGGGCCTACGAGCAGTACTTC
NA TRBJ2-1 TRBV5-1 NA CAGGSGEQFF TGCGCCGGTGGGTCGGGTGAGCAGTTCTTC
NA TRBJ1-6 TRBV6-6 NA CASSPRQFSPLHF TGTGCCAGCAGCCCGAGACAGTTTTCACCCCTCCACTTT
TRBD1 TRBJ1-2 TRBV9 once CASSVGGQGFGYTF TGTGCCAGCAGCGTCGGAGGACAGGGGTTTGGCTACACCTTC
TRBD2 TRBJ2-3 TRBV7-2 NA CASSLEGLAGRADTQYF TGTGCCAGCAGCTTAGAGGGACTAGCGGGTAGGGCAGATACGCAGTATTTT
TRBD2 TRBJ2-3 TRBV15 NA CATSRDFAGVTDTQYF TGTGCCACCAGCAGAGATTTCGCGGGAGTAACAGATACGCAGTATTTT
TRBD1 TRBJ2-3 TRBV28 NA CASSLSPWTGGTDTQYF TGTGCCAGCAGTCTATCCCCCTGGACAGGGGGGACAGATACGCAGTATTTT
TRBD2 TRBJ2-5 TRBV5-1 NA CASSQLGGGRAEETQYF TGCGCCAGCAGCCAACTCGGGGGTGGGAGGGCCGAGGAGACCCAGTACTTC
TRBD1 TRBJ1-1 TRBV5-5 NA CASSSAGTGSTEAFF TGTGCCAGCAGCTCGGCCGGGACAGGGTCCACTGAAGCTTTCTTT
NA TRBJ2-5 TRBV28 NA CASSLSGVQETQYF TGTGCCAGCAGTTTATCCGGAGTTCAAGAGACCCAGTACTTC
NA TRBJ1-6 TRBV5-6 NA CASRRDGNSPLHF TGTGCCAGCAGGCGGGACGGGAATTCACCCCTCCACTTT
TRBD1 TRBJ2-3 TRBV27 once CASTQTGTGREDTQYF TGTGCCAGCACCCAGACCGGGACAGGGAGGGAGGATACGCAGTATTTT
TRBD2 TRBJ2-3 TRBV9 NA CASSVGGSGRYKDTQYF TGTGCCAGCAGCGTAGGGGGTAGCGGGAGGTATAAAGATACGCAGTATTTT
NA TRBJ1-5 TRBV28 NA CASSLLGGQPQHF TGTGCCAGCAGTTTATTGGGGGGGCAGCCCCAGCATTTT
TRBD2 TRBJ2-1 TRBV4-2 NA CASSQDPGLAGVKSSYNEQFF TGTGCCAGCAGCCAAGATCCCGGACTAGCGGGAGTCAAGAGCTCCTACAATGAGCAGTTCTTC
NA TRBJ1-3 TRBV5-5 NA CASSLGGSASGNTIYF TGTGCCAGCAGCTTGGGTGGCAGTGCCTCTGGAAACACCATATATTTT
NA TRBJ1-5 TRBV18 NA CASSLQGINQPQHF TGTGCCAGCTCACTTCAGGGAATCAATCAGCCCCAGCATTTT